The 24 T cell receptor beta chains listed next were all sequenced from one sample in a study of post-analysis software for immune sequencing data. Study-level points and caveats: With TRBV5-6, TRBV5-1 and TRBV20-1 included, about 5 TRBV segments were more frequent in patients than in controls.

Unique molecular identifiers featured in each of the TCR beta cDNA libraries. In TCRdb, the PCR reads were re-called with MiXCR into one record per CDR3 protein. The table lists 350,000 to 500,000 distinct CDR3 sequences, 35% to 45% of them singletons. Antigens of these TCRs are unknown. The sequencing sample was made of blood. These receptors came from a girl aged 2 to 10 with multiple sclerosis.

The CDR3 DNA reads TGTGCCAGCAGTGAATTTAGAGACGGAGAGACCCAGTACTTC. Translating gives CASSEFRDGETQYF. The J gene is TRBJ2-5, the V gene TRBV25-1; no firm D call. The CDR3 runs 14 residues. Per the germline V gene, CDR1 is MGHDK and CDR2 is SYGVNS. With 1 base removed from V and 4 bases from J, the gap between germline ends came to 10 bases.

The CDR3 loop reads CSAPDGAKNIQYF. CDR3 sequence (DNA): TGCAGTGCTCCGGACGGAGCCAAAAACATTCAGTACTTC. The chain recombines TRBV20-1 with TRBJ2-4, with D hard to call. Germline V gene sequence: CDR1 DFQATT, CDR2 SNEGSKA (reference sequence). CDR3 length: 13 residues. Trimming took 5 bases from V and 0 from J, leaving 8 bases between them.

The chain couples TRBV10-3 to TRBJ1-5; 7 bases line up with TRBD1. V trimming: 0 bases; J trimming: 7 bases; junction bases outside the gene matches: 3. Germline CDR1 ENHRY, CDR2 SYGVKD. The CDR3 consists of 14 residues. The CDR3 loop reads CAISESDREQPQHF. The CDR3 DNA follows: TGTGCCATCAGTGAGTCCGACAGGGAGCAGCCCCAGCATTTT.

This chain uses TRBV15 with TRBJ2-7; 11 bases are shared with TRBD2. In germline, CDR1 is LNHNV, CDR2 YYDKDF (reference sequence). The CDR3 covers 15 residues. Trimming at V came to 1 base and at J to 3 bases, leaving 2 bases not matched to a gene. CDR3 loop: CATSRGGTSGYEQYF. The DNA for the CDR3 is TGTGCCACCAGCAGAGGGGGGACTAGCGGCTACGAGCAGTACTTC.

The CDR3 sequence is CAWSVQENNYGYTF. The CDR3 DNA reads TGTGCCTGGAGTGTACAGGAAAACAACTATGGCTACACCTTC. The V and J genes are TRBV30 and TRBJ1-2; the D gene is possibly TRBD1 (5 bases). The CDR3 spans 14 residues. CDR1 and CDR2 from the germline V gene are GTSNPN and SVGIG (reference sequence). With 0 bases removed from V and 2 bases from J, the gap between germline ends came to 10 bases.

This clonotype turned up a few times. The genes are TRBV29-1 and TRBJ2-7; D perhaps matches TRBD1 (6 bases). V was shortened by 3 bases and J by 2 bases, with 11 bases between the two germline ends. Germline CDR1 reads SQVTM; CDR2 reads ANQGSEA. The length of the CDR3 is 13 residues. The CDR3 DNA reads TGCAGCGTTGAGGGTGGACAGACCTACGAGCAGTACTTC. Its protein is CSVEGGQTYEQYF.

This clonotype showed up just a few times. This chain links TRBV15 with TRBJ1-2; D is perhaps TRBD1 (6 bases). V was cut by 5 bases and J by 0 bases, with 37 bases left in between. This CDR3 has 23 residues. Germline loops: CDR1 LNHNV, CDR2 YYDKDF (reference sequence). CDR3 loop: CATSSPYRHSDGVLKGANYGYTF. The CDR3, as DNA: TGTGCCACCAGCTCCCCATACCGACATTCGGACGGTGTCCTTAAGGGGGCTAACTATGGCTACACCTTC.

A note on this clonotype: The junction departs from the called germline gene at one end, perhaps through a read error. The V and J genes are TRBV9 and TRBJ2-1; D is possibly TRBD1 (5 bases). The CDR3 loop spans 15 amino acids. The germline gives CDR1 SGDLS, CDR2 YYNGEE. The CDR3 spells CARSPQGAEDNEQFF. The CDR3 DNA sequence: TGTGCCCGCAGCCCACAAGGGGCCGAGGACAATGAGCAGTTCTTC.

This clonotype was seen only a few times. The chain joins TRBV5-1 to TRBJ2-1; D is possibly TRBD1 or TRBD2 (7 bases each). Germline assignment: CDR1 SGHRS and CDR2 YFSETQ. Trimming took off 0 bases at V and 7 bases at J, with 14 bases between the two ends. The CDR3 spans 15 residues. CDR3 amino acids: CASSLERQGGNEQFF. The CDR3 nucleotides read TGCGCCAGCAGCTTGGAAAGACAGGGAGGGAATGAGCAGTTCTTC.

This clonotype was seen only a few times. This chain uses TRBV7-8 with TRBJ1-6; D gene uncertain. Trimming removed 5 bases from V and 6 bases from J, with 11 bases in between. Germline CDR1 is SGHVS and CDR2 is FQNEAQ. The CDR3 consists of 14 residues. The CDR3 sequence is CASSAMDGNSPLHF. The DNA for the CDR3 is TGTGCCAGCAGCGCCATGGACGGTAATTCACCCCTCCACTTT.

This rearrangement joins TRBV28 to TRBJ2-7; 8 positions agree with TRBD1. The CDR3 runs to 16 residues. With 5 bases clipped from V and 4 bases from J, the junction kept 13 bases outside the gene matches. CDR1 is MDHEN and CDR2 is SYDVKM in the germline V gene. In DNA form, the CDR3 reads TGTGCCAGCAGTCGATCCCCCGGGACAGGAGAATACGAGCAGTACTTC. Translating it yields CASSRSPGTGEYEQYF.

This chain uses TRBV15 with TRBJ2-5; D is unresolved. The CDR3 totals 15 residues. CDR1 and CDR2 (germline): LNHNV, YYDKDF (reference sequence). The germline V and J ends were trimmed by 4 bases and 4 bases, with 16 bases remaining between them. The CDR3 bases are TGTGCCACCAGCATGCGTCGGAATTTGAGAGAGACCCAGTACTTC. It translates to CATSMRRNLRETQYF.

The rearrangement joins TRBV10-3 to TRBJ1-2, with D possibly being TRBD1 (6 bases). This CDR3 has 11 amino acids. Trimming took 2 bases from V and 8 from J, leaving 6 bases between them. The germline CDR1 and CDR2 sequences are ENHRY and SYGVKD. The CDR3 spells CAISEGGGYTF. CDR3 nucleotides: TGTGCCATCAGTGAGGGGGGCGGCTACACCTTC.

As DNA, the CDR3 is TGTGCCAGCGGACTCTTTGGGGGGGACCAGTACTTC. Translating it yields CASGLFGGDQYF. This chain connects TRBV12-3 or TRBV12-4 to TRBJ2-7, with 7 bases identical to TRBD2. V shed 8 bases and J 10 bases; nucleotides not matched to a gene: 11. The length of the CDR3 is 12 residues.

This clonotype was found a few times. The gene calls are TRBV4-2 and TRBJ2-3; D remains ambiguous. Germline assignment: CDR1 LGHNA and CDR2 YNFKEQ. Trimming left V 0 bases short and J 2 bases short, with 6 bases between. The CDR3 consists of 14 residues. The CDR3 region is CASSQDAHTDTQYF. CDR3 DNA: TGTGCCAGCAGCCAAGACGCTCACACAGATACGCAGTATTTT.

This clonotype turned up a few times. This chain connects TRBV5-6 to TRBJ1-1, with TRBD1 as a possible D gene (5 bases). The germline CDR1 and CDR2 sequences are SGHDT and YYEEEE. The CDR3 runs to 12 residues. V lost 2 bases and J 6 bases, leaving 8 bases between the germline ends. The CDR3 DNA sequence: TGTGCCAGCAGCTTAGGGGATCCTGAAGCTTTCTTT. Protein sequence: CASSLGDPEAFF.

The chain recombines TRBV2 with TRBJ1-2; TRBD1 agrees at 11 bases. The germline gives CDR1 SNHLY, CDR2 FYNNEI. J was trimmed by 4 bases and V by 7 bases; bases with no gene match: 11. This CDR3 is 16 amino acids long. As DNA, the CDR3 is TGTGCCAGCACCTTAGGACAGGGGGCAAGGGCCTATGGCTACACCTTC. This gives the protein CASTLGQGARAYGYTF.

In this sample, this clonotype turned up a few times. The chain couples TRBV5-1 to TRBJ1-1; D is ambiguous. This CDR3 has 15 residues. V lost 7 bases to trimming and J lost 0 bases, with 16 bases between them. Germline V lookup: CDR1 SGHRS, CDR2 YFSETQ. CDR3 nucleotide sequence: TGCGCCAGCGGCGTTAACAAGGAAATGAACACTGAAGCTTTCTTT. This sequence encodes CASGVNKEMNTEAFF. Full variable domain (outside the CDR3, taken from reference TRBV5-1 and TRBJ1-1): KAGVTQTPRYLIKTRGQQVTLSCSPISGHRSVSWYQQTPGQGLQFLFEYFSETQRNKGNFPGRFSGRQFSNSRSEMNVSTLELGDSALYLCASGVNKEMNTEAFFGQGTRLTVV.

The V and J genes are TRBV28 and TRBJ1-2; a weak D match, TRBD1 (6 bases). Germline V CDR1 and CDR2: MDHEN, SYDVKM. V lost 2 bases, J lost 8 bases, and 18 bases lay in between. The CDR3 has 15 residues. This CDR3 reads CASSLPAGAHQGYTF. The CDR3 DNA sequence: TGTGCCAGCAGTTTACCGGCGGGGGCGCATCAAGGCTACACCTTC.

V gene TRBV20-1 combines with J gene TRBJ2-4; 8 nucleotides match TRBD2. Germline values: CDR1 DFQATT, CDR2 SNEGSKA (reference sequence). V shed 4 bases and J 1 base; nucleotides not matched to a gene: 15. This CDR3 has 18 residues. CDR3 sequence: CSATQGPWVAGAKNIQYF. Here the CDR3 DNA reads TGCAGTGCTACCCAGGGCCCTTGGGTAGCGGGGGCCAAAAACATTCAGTACTTC.

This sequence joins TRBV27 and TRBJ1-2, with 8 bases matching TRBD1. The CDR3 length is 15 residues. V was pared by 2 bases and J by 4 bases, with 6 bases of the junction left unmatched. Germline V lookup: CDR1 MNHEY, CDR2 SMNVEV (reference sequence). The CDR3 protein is CASSLQGARSYGYTF. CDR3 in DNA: TGTGCCAGCAGTTTACAGGGGGCCAGAAGCTATGGCTACACCTTC.

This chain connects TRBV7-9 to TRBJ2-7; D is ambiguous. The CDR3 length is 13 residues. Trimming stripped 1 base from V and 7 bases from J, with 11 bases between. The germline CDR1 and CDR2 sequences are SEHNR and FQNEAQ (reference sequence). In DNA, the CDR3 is TGTGCCAGCAGCTTAGGTCTTTTGAGGGAGCAGTACTTC. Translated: CASSLGLLREQYF.

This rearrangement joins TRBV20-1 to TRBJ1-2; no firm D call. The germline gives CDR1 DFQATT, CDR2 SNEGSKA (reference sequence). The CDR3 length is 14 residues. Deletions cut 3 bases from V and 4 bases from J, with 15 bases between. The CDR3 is CSASPPNSIYGYTF. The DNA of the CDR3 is TGCAGTGCTAGCCCCCCCAATTCCATCTATGGCTACACCTTC.

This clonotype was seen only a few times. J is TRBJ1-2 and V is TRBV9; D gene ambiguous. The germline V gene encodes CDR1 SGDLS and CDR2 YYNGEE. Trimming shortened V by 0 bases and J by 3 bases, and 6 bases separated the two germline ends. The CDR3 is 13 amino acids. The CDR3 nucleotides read TGTGCCAGCAGCGTAGGGACGGACTATGGCTACACCTTC. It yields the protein CASSVGTDYGYTF.